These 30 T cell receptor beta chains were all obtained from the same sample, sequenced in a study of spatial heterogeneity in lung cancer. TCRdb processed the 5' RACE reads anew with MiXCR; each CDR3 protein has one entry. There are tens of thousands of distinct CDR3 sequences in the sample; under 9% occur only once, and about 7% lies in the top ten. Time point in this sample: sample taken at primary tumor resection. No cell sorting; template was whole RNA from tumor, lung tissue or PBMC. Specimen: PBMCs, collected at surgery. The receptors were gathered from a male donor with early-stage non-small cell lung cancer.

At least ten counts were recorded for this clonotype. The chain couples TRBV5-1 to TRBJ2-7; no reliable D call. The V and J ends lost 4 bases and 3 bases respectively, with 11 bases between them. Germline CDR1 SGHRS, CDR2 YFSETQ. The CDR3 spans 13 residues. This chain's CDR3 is CASSLDLRYEQYF. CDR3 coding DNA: TGCGCCAGCAGCCTGGACCTCCGCTACGAGCAGTACTTC.

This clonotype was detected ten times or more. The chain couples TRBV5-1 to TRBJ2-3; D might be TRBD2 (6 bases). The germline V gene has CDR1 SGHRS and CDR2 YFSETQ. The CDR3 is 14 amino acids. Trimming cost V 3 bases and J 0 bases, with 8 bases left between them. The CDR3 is CASSSGTSTDTQYF. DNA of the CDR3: TGCGCCAGCAGCTCCGGGACTAGCACAGATACGCAGTATTTT.

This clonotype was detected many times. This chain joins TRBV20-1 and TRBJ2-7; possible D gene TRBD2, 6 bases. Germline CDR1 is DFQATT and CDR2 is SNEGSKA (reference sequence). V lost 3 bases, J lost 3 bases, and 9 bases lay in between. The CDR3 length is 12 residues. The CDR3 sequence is CSASGEVYEQYF. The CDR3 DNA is TGCAGTGCTAGCGGGGAGGTCTACGAGCAGTACTTC.

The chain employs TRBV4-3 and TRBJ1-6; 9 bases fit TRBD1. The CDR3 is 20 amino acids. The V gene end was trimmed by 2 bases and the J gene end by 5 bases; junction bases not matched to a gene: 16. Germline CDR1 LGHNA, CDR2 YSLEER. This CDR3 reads CASSQFLGQGLGPDNSPLHF. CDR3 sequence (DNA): TGCGCCAGCAGCCAATTTTTGGGACAGGGACTGGGCCCCGATAATTCACCCCTCCACTTT.

In DNA form, the CDR3 reads TGTGCCACCATGGGCAGGGGAGGAACTGAAGCTTTCTTT. It is translated as CATMGRGGTEAFF. V is TRBV10-3 and J is TRBJ1-1; tentatively, D is TRBD1 (6 bases). With 10 bases removed from V and 5 bases from J, the gap between germline ends came to 17 bases. The V gene's germline CDR1 is ENHRY and CDR2 SYGVKD. CDR3 length: 13 residues.

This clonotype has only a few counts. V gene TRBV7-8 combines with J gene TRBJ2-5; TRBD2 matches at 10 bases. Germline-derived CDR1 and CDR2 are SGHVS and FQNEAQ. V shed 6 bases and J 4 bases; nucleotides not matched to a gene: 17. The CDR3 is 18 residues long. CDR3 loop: CASRDRPGLARGGETQYF. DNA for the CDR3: TGTGCCAGCAGGGATCGTCCGGGACTAGCGCGAGGAGGAGAGACCCAGTACTTC. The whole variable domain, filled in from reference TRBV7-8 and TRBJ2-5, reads GAGVSQSPRYKVAKRGQDVALRCDPISGHVSLFWYQQALGQGPEFLTYFQNEAQLDKSGLPSDRFFAERPEGSVSTLKIQRTQQEDSAVYLCASRDRPGLARGGETQYFGPGTRLLVL.

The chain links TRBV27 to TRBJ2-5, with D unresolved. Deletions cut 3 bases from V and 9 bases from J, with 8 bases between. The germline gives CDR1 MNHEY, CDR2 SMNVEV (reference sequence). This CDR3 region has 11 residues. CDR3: CASSFPVSQYF. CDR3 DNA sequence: TGTGCCAGCAGTTTTCCGGTGTCCCAGTACTTC.

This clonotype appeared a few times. The CDR3 loop reads CSVAAGVSYEQYF. The CDR3 nucleotides read TGCAGCGTTGCAGCGGGAGTGTCCTACGAGCAGTACTTC. This chain joins TRBV29-1 and TRBJ2-7; 8 bases are shared with TRBD2. Germline-derived CDR1 and CDR2 are SQVTM and ANQGSEA. After removal of 4 bases from V and 1 base from J, the junction contained 3 bases not matched to a gene. This CDR3 has 13 amino acids.

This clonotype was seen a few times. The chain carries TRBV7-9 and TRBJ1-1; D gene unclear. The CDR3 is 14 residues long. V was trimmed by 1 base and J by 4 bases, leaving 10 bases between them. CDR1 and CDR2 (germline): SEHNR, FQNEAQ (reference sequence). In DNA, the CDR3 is TGTGCCAGCAGCTTAGATGGGGTCAGCACTGAAGCTTTCTTT. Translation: CASSLDGVSTEAFF.

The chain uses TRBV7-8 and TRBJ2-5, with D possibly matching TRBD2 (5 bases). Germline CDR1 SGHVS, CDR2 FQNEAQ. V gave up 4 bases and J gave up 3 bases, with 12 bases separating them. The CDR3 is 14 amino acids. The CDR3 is CASSSQAVEETQYF. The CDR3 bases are TGTGCCAGCAGCTCGCAAGCGGTGGAAGAGACCCAGTACTTC.

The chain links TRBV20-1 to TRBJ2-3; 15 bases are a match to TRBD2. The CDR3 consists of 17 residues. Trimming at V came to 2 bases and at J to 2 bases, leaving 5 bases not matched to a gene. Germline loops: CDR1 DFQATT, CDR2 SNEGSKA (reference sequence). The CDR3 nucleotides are TGCAGTGCTAGATCGGGGACTAGCGGGAGGTCCACAGATACGCAGTATTTT. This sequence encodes CSARSGTSGRSTDTQYF.

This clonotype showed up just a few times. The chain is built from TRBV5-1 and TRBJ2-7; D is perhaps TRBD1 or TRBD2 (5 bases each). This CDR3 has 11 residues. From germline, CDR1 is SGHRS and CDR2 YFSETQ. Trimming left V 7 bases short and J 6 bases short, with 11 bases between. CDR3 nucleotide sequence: TGCGCCAGCGGGACCCATCGCGAGCAGTACTTC. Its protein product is CASGTHREQYF.

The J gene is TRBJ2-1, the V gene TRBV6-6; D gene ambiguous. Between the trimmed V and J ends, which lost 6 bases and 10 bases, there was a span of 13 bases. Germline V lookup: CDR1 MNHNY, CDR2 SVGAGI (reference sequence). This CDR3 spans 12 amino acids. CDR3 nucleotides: TGTGCCAGCAGCGACCAGTATTCGGAGCAGTTCTTC. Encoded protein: CASSDQYSEQFF.

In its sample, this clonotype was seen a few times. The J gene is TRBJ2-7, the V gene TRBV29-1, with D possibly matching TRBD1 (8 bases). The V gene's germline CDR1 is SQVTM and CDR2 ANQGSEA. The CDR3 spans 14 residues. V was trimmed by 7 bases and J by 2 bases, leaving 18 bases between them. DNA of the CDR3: TGCAGCGCCCGAACAGGGGGGGGCCCCTACGAGCAGTACTTC. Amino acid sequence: CSARTGGGPYEQYF.

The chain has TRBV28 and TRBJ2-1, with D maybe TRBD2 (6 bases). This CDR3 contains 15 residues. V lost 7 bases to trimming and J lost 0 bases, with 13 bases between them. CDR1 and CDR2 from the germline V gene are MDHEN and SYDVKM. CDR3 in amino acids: CASTLGGGSYNEQFF. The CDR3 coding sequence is TGTGCCAGCACCCTTGGGGGAGGCTCCTACAATGAGCAGTTCTTC.

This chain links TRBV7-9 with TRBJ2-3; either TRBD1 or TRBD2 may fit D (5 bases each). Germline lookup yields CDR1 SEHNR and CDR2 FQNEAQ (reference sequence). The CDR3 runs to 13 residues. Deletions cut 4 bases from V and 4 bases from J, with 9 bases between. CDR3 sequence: CASSSMGADTQYF. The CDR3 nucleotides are TGTGCCAGCAGCTCGATGGGGGCAGATACGCAGTATTTT.

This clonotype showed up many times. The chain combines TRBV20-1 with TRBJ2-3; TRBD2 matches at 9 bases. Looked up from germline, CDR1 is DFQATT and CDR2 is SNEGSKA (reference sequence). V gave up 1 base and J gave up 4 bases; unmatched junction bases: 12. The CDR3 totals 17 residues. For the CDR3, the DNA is TGCAGTGCTAGAGCCCCCGGGGCGGGAGGGGTCGCAGATACGCAGTATTTT. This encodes CSARAPGAGGVADTQYF.

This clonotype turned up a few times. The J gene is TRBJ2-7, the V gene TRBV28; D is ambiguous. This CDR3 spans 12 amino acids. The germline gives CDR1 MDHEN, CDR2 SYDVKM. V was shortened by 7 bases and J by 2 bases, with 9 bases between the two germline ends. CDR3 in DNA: TGTGCCAGCAAAACCCGTACCTACGAGCAGTACTTC. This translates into CASKTRTYEQYF.

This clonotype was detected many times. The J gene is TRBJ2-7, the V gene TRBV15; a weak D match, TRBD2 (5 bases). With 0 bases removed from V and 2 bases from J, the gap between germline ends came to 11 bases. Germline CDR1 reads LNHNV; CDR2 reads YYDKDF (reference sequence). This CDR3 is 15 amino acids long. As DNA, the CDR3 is TGTGCCACCAGCAGAGATAAGAGGGCTACCTACGAGCAGTACTTC. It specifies CATSRDKRATYEQYF.

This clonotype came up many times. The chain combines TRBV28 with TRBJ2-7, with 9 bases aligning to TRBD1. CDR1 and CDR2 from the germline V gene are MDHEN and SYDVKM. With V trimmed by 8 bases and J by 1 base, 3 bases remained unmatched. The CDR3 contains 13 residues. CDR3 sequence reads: CASFGTGSYEQYF. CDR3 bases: TGTGCCAGCTTCGGGACAGGGTCCTACGAGCAGTACTTC.

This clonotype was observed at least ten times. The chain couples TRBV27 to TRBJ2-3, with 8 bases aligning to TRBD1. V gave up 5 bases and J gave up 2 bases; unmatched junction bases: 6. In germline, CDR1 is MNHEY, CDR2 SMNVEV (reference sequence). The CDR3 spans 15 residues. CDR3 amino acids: CASSPGGGDTDTQYF. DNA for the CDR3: TGTGCCAGCAGTCCAGGGGGCGGGGACACAGATACGCAGTATTTT.

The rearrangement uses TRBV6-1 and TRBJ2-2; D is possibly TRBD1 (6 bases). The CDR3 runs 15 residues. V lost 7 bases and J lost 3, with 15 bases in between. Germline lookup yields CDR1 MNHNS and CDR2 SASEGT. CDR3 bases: TGTGCCAGCATCCCCCAAGGGGGTTACACCGGGGAGCTGTTTTTT. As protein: CASIPQGGYTGELFF.

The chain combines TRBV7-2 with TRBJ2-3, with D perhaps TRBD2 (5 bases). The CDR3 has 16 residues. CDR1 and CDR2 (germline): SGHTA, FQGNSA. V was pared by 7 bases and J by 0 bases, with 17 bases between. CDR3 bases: TGTGCCAGCACCACGCCCCTAGCAGCTAGCACAGATACGCAGTATTTT. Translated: CASTTPLAASTDTQYF. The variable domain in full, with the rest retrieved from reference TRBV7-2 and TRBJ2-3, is GAGVSQSPSNKVTEKGKDVELRCDPISGHTALYWYRQSLGQGLEFLIYFQGNSAPDKSGLPSDRFSAERTGGSVSTLTIQRTQQEDSAVYLCASTTPLAASTDTQYFGPGTRLTVL.

The CDR3 here is CASSPPGRADTQYF. In DNA, the CDR3 is TGTGCCAGCAGCCCCCCAGGGAGAGCAGATACGCAGTATTTT. The chain couples TRBV3-1 to TRBJ2-3, with D perhaps given as TRBD1 or TRBD2 (5 bases each). Germline CDR1 LGHDT, CDR2 YNNKEL (reference sequence). The CDR3 has 14 amino acids. Trimming removed 4 bases from V and 4 bases from J, with 12 bases in between.

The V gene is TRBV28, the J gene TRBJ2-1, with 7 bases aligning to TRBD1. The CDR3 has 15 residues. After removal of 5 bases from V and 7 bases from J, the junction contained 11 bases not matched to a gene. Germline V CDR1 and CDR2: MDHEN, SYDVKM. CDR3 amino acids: CASSNQGLGQNEQFF. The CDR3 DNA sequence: TGTGCCAGCAGTAACCAAGGACTGGGACAGAATGAGCAGTTCTTC.

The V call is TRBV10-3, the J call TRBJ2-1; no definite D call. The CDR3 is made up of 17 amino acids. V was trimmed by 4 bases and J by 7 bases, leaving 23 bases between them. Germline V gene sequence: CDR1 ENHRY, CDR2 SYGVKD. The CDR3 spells CAISGSLLALPGNEQFF. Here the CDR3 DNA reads TGTGCCATCAGTGGATCTTTACTTGCGCTCCCTGGTAATGAGCAGTTCTTC.

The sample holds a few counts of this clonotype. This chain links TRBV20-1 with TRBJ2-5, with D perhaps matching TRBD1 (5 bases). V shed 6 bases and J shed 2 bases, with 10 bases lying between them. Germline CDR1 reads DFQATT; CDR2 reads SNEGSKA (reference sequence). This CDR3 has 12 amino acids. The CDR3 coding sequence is TGCAGTGCGCAGACAGTACAAGAGACCCAGTACTTC. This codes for CSAQTVQETQYF.

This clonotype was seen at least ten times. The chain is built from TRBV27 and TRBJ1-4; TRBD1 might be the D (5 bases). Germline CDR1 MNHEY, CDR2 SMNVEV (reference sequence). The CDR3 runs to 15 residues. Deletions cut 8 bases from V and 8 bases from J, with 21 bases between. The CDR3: CASGRRAGRDEKLFF. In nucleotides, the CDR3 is TGTGCCAGCGGTAGGAGAGCAGGACGGGACGAAAAACTGTTTTTT.

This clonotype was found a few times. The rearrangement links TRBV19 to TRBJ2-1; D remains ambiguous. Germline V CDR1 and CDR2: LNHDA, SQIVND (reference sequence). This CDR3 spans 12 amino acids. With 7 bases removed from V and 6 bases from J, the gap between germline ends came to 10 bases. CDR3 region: CASTIPGNEQFF. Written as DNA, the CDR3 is TGTGCCAGTACTATCCCAGGCAATGAGCAGTTCTTC. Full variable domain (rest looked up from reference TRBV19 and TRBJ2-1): DGGITQSPKYLFRKEGQNVTLSCEQNLNHDAMYWYRQDPGQGLRLIYYSQIVNDFQKGDIAEGYSVSREKKESFPLTVTSAQKNPTAFYLCASTIPGNEQFFGPGTRLTVL.

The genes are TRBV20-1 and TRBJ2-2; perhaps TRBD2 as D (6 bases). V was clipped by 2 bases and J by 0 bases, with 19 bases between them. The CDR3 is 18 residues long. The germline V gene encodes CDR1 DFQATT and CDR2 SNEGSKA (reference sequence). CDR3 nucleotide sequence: TGCAGTGCTAGATCCTCGGCCCGGGACTGGGCGAACACCGGGGAGCTGTTTTTT. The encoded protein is CSARSSARDWANTGELFF.